The 10 T cell receptor beta chains in this list originate from one sample, sequenced in a study of cytomegalovirus exposure and HLA in healthy donors. The PCR contained 60 Vbeta and 13 Jbeta primers. TCRdb keeps only in-frame clones here, not all; method: immunoSEQ multiplex PCR. Of approximately 100,000 clones in the sample, approximately 79% are singletons; the top ten hold around 6.1%. What was sequenced was PBMCs. These receptors came from a man in his sixties in good health and CMV-seropositive.

This clone was seen a single time. The chain combines TRBV7-8 with TRBJ2-1; perhaps TRBD2 as D (6 bases). CDR3 length equals 13 residues. Trimming left V 4 bases short and J 9 bases short, with 13 bases between. Germline V gene data show CDR1 as SGHVS and CDR2 as FQNEAQ. In DNA, the CDR3 is TGTGCCAGCAGCTCCATCCAGGGAGGTGAGCAGTTCTTC. Its protein product is CASSSIQGGEQFF.

The chain links TRBV18 to TRBJ1-5; a weak D match, TRBD1 (6 bases). The length of the CDR3 is 15 residues. Germline-derived CDR1 and CDR2 are KGHSH and LQKENI. Trimming removed 5 bases from V and 2 bases from J, with 13 bases in between. The CDR3 here is CASSAGAVGNQPQHF. In DNA, the CDR3 is TGTGCCAGCTCAGCGGGGGCGGTGGGCAATCAGCCCCAGCATTTT.

The chain uses TRBV7-8 and TRBJ1-3, with D maybe TRBD1 (6 bases). This CDR3 has 14 amino acids. The germline V gene has CDR1 SGHVS and CDR2 FQNEAQ. V lost 7 bases, J lost 4 bases, and 14 bases lay in between. The DNA of the CDR3 is TGTGCCAGCACCACCAATCAGGGGGGAAACACCATATATTTT. Translating it yields CASTTNQGGNTIYF.

This sequence joins TRBV5-8 and TRBJ1-4; 9 nucleotides match TRBD1. Germline CDR1 and CDR2: SGHTS and YDEGEE. This CDR3 contains 15 residues. J was trimmed by 3 bases and V by 3 bases; bases with no gene match: 3. The CDR3 reads CASSWDRVANEKLFF. The CDR3 DNA reads as TGTGCCAGCAGCTGGGACAGGGTAGCTAATGAAAAACTGTTTTTT.

Only a few counts were recorded for this clone. This chain uses TRBV5-5 with TRBJ1-1, with D possibly being TRBD1 (6 bases). V dropped 4 bases and J dropped 4 bases, with 14 bases sitting between them. CDR3 length: 14 amino acids. Germline V gene lookup returns CDR1 SGHKS and CDR2 YYEKEE (reference sequence). Here the CDR3 reads CASSLRGKGTEAFF. The CDR3 DNA follows: TGTGCCAGCAGCCTCAGGGGAAAGGGCACTGAAGCTTTCTTT.

The chain carries TRBV28 and TRBJ1-6, with a tentative D call TRBD1 (5 bases). Trimming took off 8 bases at V and 7 bases at J, with 18 bases between the two ends. Per germline, CDR1 MDHEN and CDR2 SYDVKM. The CDR3 has 15 amino acids. CDR3 sequence (DNA): TGTGCCAGCGCTAAGGGAGGGGCAGTAAATTCACCCCTCCACTTT. Translating it yields CASAKGGAVNSPLHF. Based on the CDR3 plus reference TRBV28 and TRBJ1-6, the full variable domain is DVKVTQSSRYLVKRTGEKVFLECVQDMDHENMFWYRQDPGLGLRLIYFSYDVKMKEKGDIPEGYSVSREKKERFSLILESASTNQTSMYLCASAKGGAVNSPLHFGNGTRLTVT.

This clone was picked up many times. The rearrangement joins TRBV28 to TRBJ2-7, with a possible D match to TRBD1 (6 bases). This CDR3 comprises 12 residues. Trimming stripped 4 bases from V and 6 bases from J, with 10 bases between. Germline V gives CDR1 MDHEN, CDR2 SYDVKM. CDR3 DNA: TGTGCCAGCAGTTCCAGGGGCCTCGAGCAGTACTTC. It is translated as CASSSRGLEQYF.

A few counts support this clone. V usage is TRBV16 and J usage is TRBJ1-2; D unresolved. Germline lookup yields CDR1 KGHSY and CDR2 FQNENV. The CDR3 consists of 12 residues. Between the trimmed V and J ends, which lost 0 bases and 7 bases, there was a span of 6 bases. CDR3 loop: CASSQSYFGYTF. The CDR3 nucleotides read TGTGCCAGCAGCCAATCTTATTTTGGCTACACCTTC.

The chain's CDR3 is CASSKDTGQGAHEQYF. The DNA for the CDR3 is TGTGCCAGCAGTAAGGACACGGGACAGGGTGCGCACGAGCAGTACTTC. The V gene is TRBV2, the J gene TRBJ2-7; TRBD1 matches at 9 bases. Per germline, CDR1 SNHLY and CDR2 FYNNEI. Trimming took 5 bases from V and 5 from J; bases not matched to a gene: 13. CDR3 length: 16 residues.

This clone appeared a single time. The chain is built from TRBV13 and TRBJ2-5; D is ambiguous. Germline CDR1 is PRHDT and CDR2 is FYEKMQ (reference sequence). V was shortened by 5 bases and J by 2 bases, with 9 bases between the two germline ends. The CDR3 consists of 13 residues. For the CDR3, the DNA is TGTGCCAGCAGCCCCCTAGTACAAGAGACCCAGTACTTC. As protein: CASSPLVQETQYF.